This T cell receptor beta chain was documented in a study of blood T cell repertoires in COVID-19. In its sample, this clone was seen a few times. The age range of participants was about 18 to 95 years, with residence in some 25 US areas. Participants' reported clinical history set cohort assignment. V was clipped by 2 bases and J by 7 bases; unmatched bases: 10. Germline V gives CDR1 LGHNA, CDR2 YSLEER. There are 15 residues in the CDR3. TCRdb's copy holds only in-frame clones and misses some; the assay was immunoSEQ multiplex PCR. The repertoire consists of 150,000 to 200,000 clones, with 88% occurring once and the leading ten covering roughly 10%.

This clonotype originated in a woman younger than 35 who had recovered from COVID-19. J is TRBJ1-2 and V is TRBV4-3; 7 nucleotides line up with TRBD1. What was sequenced was PBMCs or T cells enriched from blood (not recorded which). This CDR3 reads CASSQTPDRVGGYTF. The CDR3 DNA sequence: TGCGCCAGCAGCCAAACCCCCGACAGGGTCGGTGGCTACACCTTC.